This is a list of T cell receptor beta chains from one sample in a study of T cell responses to AZD1222 COVID-19 vaccine. Assay: immunoSEQ multiplex PCR; the TCRdb copy retains only in-frame clones and omits some. The sample includes around 120,000 clones, about 92% of them seen just once. Sequenced here: peripheral blood, sampled on day 0 of AZD1222 vaccination. The receptors originated from an adult in good health. The CDR3 runs from the conserved cysteine through the conserved F or W. D genes are given only for firm matches. A row's size may be missing; if present it is once, few, many or a size class.

j_gene: TRBJ1-2
v_gene: TRBV11-1
d_gene: TRBD1
len: 14
abundance: NA
CDR3aa: CASSSSDRADGYTF
CDR3nt: TGTGCCAGCAGCTCATCGGACAGGGCAGATGGCTACACCTTC

j_gene: TRBJ2-1
v_gene: TRBV5-4
d_gene: TRBD2
len: 16
abundance: NA
CDR3aa: CASSFSRTSGHNEQFF
CDR3nt: TGTGCCAGCAGCTTTAGTAGGACTAGCGGGCACAATGAGCAGTTCTTC

j_gene: TRBJ1-1
v_gene: TRBV9
d_gene: NA
len: 15
abundance: NA
CDR3aa: CASSVDPGGDTEAFF
CDR3nt: TGTGCCAGCAGCGTAGATCCAGGAGGGGACACTGAAGCTTTCTTT

j_gene: TRBJ1-3
v_gene: TRBV7-8
d_gene: NA
len: 16
abundance: NA
CDR3aa: CASSLVPGGAGNTIYF
CDR3nt: TGTGCCAGCAGCTTAGTCCCTGGCGGGGCTGGAAACACCATATATTTT

j_gene: TRBJ1-5
v_gene: TRBV5-1
d_gene: TRBD1
len: 17
abundance: NA
CDR3aa: CASSLGPQGQGGQPQHF
CDR3nt: TGCGCCAGCAGCTTGGGTCCACAGGGGCAGGGAGGTCAGCCCCAGCATTTT

j_gene: TRBJ2-7
v_gene: TRBV28
d_gene: NA
len: 13
abundance: NA
CDR3aa: CASSTRASYEQYF
CDR3nt: TGTGCCAGCAGCACGAGAGCCTCCTACGAGCAGTACTTC

j_gene: TRBJ1-2
v_gene: TRBV27
d_gene: TRBD1
len: 15
abundance: NA
CDR3aa: CASSGRDRGLRGYTF
CDR3nt: TGTGCCAGCAGTGGTCGGGACAGGGGGCTGCGGGGCTACACCTTC

j_gene: TRBJ2-7
v_gene: TRBV29-1
d_gene: NA
len: 12
abundance: once
CDR3aa: CSVRGGSYEQYF
CDR3nt: TGCAGCGTGAGGGGCGGCTCCTACGAGCAGTACTTC

j_gene: TRBJ2-7
v_gene: TRBV5-1
d_gene: NA
len: 14
abundance: once
CDR3aa: CASSLGRVQGEQYF
CDR3nt: TGCGCCAGCAGCTTGGGGAGGGTGCAGGGTGAGCAGTACTTC

j_gene: TRBJ1-1
v_gene: TRBV7-8
d_gene: TRBD1
len: 14
abundance: NA
CDR3aa: CASTTGQGNTEAFF
CDR3nt: TGTGCCAGCACCACCGGACAGGGGAACACTGAAGCTTTCTTT

j_gene: TRBJ2-7
v_gene: TRBV7-3
d_gene: TRBD2
len: 18
abundance: NA
CDR3aa: CASSLRPAGRASSYEQYF
CDR3nt: TGTGCCAGCAGCTTAAGGCCGGCAGGGAGGGCCAGCTCCTACGAGCAGTACTTC

j_gene: TRBJ1-2
v_gene: TRBV5-5
d_gene: NA
len: 14
abundance: NA
CDR3aa: CASSTAGVDYGYTF
CDR3nt: TGTGCCAGCAGCACGGCAGGGGTAGACTATGGCTACACCTTC

j_gene: TRBJ2-3
v_gene: TRBV24-1
d_gene: NA
len: 17
abundance: NA
CDR3aa: CATSDNYAGRGTDTQYF
CDR3nt: TGTGCCACCAGTGACAACTACGCAGGGCGGGGCACAGATACGCAGTATTTT

j_gene: TRBJ2-1
v_gene: TRBV9
d_gene: TRBD2
len: 16
abundance: NA
CDR3aa: CASSVVGRGLAVEQFF
CDR3nt: TGTGCCAGCAGCGTAGTTGGCAGGGGACTAGCAGTTGAGCAGTTCTTC

j_gene: TRBJ2-2
v_gene: TRBV15
d_gene: NA
len: 14
abundance: NA
CDR3aa: CATRNLLSTGELFF
CDR3nt: TGTGCCACCAGGAACTTATTGAGCACCGGGGAGCTGTTTTTT

j_gene: TRBJ1-4
v_gene: TRBV5-1
d_gene: NA
len: 15
abundance: NA
CDR3aa: CASSLKASSNEKLFF
CDR3nt: TGCGCCAGCAGCTTGAAGGCCAGTTCCAATGAAAAACTGTTTTTT

j_gene: TRBJ1-2
v_gene: TRBV4-1
d_gene: TRBD1
len: 15
abundance: once
CDR3aa: CASSQVTGGAPGYTF
CDR3nt: TGCGCCAGCAGCCAGGTGACAGGGGGTGCGCCTGGCTACACCTTC

j_gene: TRBJ2-2
v_gene: TRBV27
d_gene: TRBD2
len: 16
abundance: NA
CDR3aa: CASRPGLAAYTGELFF
CDR3nt: TGTGCCAGCAGACCCGGACTAGCGGCATACACCGGGGAGCTGTTTTTT

j_gene: TRBJ2-4
v_gene: TRBV3-1/TRBV3-2
d_gene: TRBD1
len: 18
abundance: NA
CDR3aa: CASSQDLEGALAKNIQYF
CDR3nt: TGTGCCAGCAGCCAAGACCTTGAGGGGGCCTTAGCCAAAAACATTCAGTACTTC

j_gene: TRBJ2-7
v_gene: TRBV4-1
d_gene: NA
len: 14
abundance: NA
CDR3aa: CASSRTGPAYEQYF
CDR3nt: TGCGCCAGCAGCCGCACCGGGCCCGCCTACGAGCAGTACTTC

j_gene: TRBJ2-5
v_gene: TRBV7-6
d_gene: NA
len: 16
abundance: NA
CDR3aa: CASREAGDGVGETQYF
CDR3nt: TGTGCCAGCCGCGAGGCAGGGGACGGAGTAGGAGAGACCCAGTACTTC

j_gene: TRBJ2-6
v_gene: TRBV5-1
d_gene: NA
len: 16
abundance: NA
CDR3aa: CASSLDPSSGANVLTF
CDR3nt: TGCGCCAGCAGCTTAGACCCCAGCTCTGGGGCCAACGTCCTGACTTTC

j_gene: TRBJ2-5
v_gene: TRBV6-5
d_gene: TRBD1
len: 13
abundance: NA
CDR3aa: CASSRTGLETQYF
CDR3nt: TGTGCCAGCAGTAGGACAGGGTTAGAGACCCAGTACTTC

j_gene: TRBJ1-3
v_gene: TRBV2
d_gene: NA
len: 14
abundance: NA
CDR3aa: CASSRGDSGNTIYF
CDR3nt: TGTGCCAGCAGTCGCGGTGACTCTGGAAACACCATATATTTT

j_gene: TRBJ1-5
v_gene: TRBV19
d_gene: TRBD1
len: 15
abundance: NA
CDR3aa: CASRTTGEGNQPQHF
CDR3nt: TGTGCCAGTAGAACTACAGGGGAAGGCAATCAGCCCCAGCATTTT